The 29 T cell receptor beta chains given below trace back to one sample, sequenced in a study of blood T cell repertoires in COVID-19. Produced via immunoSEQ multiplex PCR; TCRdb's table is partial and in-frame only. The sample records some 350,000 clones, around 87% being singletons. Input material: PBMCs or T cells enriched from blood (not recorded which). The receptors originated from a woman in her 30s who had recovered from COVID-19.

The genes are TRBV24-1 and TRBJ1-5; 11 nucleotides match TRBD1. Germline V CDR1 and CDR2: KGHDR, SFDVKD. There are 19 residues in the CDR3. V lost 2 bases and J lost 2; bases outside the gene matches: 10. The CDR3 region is CATSDSGQGAILGNQPQHF. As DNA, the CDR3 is TGTGCCACCAGTGATTCTGGACAGGGGGCTATTCTTGGCAATCAGCCCCAGCATTTT.

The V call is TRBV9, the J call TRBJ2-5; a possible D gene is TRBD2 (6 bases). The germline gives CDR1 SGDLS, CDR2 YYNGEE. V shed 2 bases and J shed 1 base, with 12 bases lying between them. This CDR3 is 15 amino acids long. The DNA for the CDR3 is TGTGCCAGCAGCGTCCACGGAGGGCCCCAAGAGACCCAGTACTTC. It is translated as CASSVHGGPQETQYF.

The CDR3 nucleotides read TGCAGTGCTCAGACAGGCGATGAGCAGTTCTTC. Protein sequence: CSAQTGDEQFF. The V and J genes are TRBV20-1 and TRBJ2-1, with a weak D call TRBD1 (6 bases). CDR1 is DFQATT and CDR2 is SNEGSKA in the germline V gene (reference sequence). With 5 bases removed from V and 8 bases from J, the gap between germline ends came to 10 bases. The CDR3 loop spans 11 amino acids.

The CDR3 DNA reads as TGCGCCAGCAGCCGAGAGCGACAGGTTGATGGCTACACCTTC. It specifies CASSRERQVDGYTF. This rearrangement joins TRBV4-1 to TRBJ1-2, with D possibly matching TRBD1 (6 bases). V was pared by 4 bases and J by 6 bases, with 15 bases between. Germline V gene lookup returns CDR1 MGHRA and CDR2 YSYEKL. The CDR3 runs to 14 residues.

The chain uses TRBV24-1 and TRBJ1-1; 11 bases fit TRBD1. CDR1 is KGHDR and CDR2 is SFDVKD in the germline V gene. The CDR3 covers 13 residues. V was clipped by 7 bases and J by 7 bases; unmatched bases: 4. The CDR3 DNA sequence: TGTGCCACCAGGGGGACAGGGGGATTTGAAGCTTTCTTT. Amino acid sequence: CATRGTGGFEAFF.

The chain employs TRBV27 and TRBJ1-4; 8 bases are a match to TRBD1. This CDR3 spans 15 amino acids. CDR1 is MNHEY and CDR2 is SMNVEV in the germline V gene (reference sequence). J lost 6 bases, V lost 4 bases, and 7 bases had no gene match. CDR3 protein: CASSSLGQGDEKLFF. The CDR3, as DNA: TGTGCCAGCAGTTCCCTCGGACAGGGCGATGAAAAACTGTTTTTT.

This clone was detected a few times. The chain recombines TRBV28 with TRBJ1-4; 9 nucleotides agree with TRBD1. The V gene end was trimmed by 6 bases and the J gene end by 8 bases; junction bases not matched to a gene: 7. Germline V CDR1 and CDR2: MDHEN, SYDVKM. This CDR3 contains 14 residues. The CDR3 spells CASRLQGAGEKLFF. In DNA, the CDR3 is TGTGCCAGCAGATTACAGGGGGCTGGGGAAAAACTGTTTTTT.

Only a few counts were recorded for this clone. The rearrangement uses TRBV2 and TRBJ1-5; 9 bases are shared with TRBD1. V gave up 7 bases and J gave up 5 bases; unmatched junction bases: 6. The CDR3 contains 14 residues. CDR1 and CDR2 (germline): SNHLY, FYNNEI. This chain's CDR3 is CASTSGTGYQPQHF. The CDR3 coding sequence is TGTGCCAGCACTTCCGGGACAGGGTATCAGCCCCAGCATTTT.

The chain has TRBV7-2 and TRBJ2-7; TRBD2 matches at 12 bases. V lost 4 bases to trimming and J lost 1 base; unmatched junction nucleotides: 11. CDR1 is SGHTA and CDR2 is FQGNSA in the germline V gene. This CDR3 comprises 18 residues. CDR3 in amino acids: CASSSQTSGGTGSYEQYF. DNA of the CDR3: TGTGCCAGCAGCTCTCAGACTAGCGGGGGAACAGGGTCCTACGAGCAGTACTTC.

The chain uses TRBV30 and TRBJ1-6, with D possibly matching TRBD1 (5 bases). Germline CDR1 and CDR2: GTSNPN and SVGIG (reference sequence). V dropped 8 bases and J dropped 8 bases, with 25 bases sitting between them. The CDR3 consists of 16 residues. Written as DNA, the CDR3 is TGTGCCGGGGGGGGAACAGGCCCCGGATACTATTCACCCCTCCACTTT. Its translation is CAGGGTGPGYYSPLHF.

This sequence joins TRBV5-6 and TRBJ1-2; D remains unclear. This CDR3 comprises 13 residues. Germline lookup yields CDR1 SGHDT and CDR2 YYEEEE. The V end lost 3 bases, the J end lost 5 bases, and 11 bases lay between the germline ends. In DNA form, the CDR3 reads TGTGCCAGCAGCTGGGGAGGACGATATGGCTACACCTTC. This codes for CASSWGGRYGYTF.

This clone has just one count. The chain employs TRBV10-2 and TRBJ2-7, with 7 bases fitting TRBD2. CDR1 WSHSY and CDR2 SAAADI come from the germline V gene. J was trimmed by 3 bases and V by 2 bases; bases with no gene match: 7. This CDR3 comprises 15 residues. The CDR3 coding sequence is TGCGCCAGCAGTGAGGGGGGGGGACCAGACTACGAGCAGTACTTC. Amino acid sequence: CASSEGGGPDYEQYF.

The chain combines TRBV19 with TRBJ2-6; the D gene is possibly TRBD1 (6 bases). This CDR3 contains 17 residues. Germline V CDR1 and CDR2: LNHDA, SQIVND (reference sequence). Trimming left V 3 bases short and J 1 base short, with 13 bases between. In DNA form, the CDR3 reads TGTGCCAGTAGTATTCCGGGACACCTATCTGGGGCCAACGTCCTGACTTTC. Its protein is CASSIPGHLSGANVLTF.

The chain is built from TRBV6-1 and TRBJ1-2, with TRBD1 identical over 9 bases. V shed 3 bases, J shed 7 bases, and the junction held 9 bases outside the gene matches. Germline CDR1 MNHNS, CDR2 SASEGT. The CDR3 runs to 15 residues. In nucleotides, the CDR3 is TGTGCCAGCAGTGAGGGGGACAGGGTAGTTCGTGGCTACACCTTC. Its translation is CASSEGDRVVRGYTF.

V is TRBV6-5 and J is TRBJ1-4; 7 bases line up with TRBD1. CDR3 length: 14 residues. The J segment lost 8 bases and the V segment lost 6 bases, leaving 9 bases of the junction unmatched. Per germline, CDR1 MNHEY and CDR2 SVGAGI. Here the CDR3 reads CASRRGRGDEKLFF. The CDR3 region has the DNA TGTGCCAGCAGGAGGGGCAGGGGGGACGAAAAACTGTTTTTT.

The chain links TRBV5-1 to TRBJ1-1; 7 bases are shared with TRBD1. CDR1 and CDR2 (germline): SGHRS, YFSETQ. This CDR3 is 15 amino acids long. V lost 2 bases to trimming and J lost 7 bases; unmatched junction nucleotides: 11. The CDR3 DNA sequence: TGCGCCAGCAGCTTCGCCGGGACAGACATCGATGAAGCTTTCTTT. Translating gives CASSFAGTDIDEAFF. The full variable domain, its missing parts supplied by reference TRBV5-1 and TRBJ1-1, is KAGVTQTPRYLIKTRGQQVTLSCSPISGHRSVSWYQQTPGQGLQFLFEYFSETQRNKGNFPGRFSGRQFSNSRSEMNVSTLELGDSALYLCASSFAGTDIDEAFFGQGTRLTVV.

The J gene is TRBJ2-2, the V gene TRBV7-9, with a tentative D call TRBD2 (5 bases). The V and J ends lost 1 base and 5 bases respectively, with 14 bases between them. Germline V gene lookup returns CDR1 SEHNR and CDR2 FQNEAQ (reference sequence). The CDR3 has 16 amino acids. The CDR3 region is CASSLGPSSNTGELFF. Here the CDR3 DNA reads TGTGCCAGCAGCTTAGGACCCTCTAGCAATACCGGGGAGCTGTTTTTT.

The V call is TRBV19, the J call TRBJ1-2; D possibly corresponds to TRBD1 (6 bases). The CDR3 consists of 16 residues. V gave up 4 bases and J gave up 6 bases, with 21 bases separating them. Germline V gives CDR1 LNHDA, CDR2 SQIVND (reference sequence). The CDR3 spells CASSTLQGTSDNGYTF. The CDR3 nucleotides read TGTGCCAGTAGTACGCTACAGGGTACTTCTGATAATGGCTACACCTTC.

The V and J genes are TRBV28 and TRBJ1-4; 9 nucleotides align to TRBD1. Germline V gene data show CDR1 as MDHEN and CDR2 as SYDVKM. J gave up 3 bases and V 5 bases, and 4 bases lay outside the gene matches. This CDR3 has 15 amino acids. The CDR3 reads CASSEWDRANEKLFF. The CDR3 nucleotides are TGTGCCAGCAGTGAATGGGACAGGGCTAATGAAAAACTGTTTTTT.

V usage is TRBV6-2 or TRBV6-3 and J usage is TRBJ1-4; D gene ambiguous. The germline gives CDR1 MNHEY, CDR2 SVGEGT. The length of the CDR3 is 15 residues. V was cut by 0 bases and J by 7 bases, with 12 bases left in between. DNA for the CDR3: TGTGCCAGCAGTTACTCGATGGCGGGCAGTGAAAAACTGTTTTTT. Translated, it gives CASSYSMAGSEKLFF.

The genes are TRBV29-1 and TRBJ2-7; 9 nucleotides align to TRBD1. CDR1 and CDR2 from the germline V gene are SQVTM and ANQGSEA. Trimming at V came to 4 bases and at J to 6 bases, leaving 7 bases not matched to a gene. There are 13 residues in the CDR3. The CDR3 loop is CSVARDRVGEQYF. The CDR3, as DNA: TGCAGCGTTGCCCGGGACAGGGTTGGCGAGCAGTACTTC.

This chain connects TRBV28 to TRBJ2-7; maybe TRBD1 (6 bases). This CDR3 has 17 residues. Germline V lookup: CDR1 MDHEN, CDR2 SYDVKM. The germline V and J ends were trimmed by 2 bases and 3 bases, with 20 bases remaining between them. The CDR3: CASSLALGQMINYEQYF. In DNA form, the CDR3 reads TGTGCCAGCAGTTTAGCACTCGGACAGATGATAAACTACGAGCAGTACTTC.

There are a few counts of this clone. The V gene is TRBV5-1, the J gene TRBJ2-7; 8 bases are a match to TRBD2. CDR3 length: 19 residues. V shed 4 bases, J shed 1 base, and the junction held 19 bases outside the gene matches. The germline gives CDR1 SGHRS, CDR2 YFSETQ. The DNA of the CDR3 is TGCGCCAGCAGCCGCCCGGGACTAGATTCTCTATCTCCTTCCTACGAGCAGTACTTC. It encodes CASSRPGLDSLSPSYEQYF.

The chain's CDR3 is CASSEPGQGGQPQHF. Written as DNA, the CDR3 is TGTGCCAGCAGTGAACCGGGGCAGGGAGGTCAGCCCCAGCATTTT. The V and J genes are TRBV6-1 and TRBJ1-5, with D possibly matching TRBD1 (5 bases). Germline values: CDR1 MNHNS, CDR2 SASEGT. There are 15 residues in the CDR3. V shed 2 bases and J shed 6 bases, with 14 bases lying between them.

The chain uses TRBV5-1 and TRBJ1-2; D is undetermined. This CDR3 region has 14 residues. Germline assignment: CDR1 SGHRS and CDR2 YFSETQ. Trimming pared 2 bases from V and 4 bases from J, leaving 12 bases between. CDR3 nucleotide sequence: TGCGCCAGCAGCTTCAACGGGATGAGCTATGGCTACACCTTC. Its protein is CASSFNGMSYGYTF.

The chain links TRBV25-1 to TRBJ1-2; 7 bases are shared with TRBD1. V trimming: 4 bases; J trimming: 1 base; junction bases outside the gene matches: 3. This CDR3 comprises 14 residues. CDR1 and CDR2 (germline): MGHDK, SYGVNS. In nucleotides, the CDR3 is TGTGCCAGCAGTGCCCCAGGGGGTAACTATGGCTACACCTTC. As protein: CASSAPGGNYGYTF.

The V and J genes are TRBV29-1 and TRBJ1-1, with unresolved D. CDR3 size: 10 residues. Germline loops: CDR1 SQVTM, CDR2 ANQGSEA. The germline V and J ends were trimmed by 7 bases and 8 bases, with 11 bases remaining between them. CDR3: CSARLAEAFF. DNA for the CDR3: TGCAGCGCCAGACTGGCGGAAGCTTTCTTT.

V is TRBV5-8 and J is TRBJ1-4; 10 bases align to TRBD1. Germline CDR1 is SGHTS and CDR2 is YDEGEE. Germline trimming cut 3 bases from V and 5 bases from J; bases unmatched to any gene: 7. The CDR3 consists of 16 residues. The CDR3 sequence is CASSYRGTGVNEKLFF. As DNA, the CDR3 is TGTGCCAGCAGCTATAGAGGGACAGGGGTCAATGAAAAACTGTTTTTT.

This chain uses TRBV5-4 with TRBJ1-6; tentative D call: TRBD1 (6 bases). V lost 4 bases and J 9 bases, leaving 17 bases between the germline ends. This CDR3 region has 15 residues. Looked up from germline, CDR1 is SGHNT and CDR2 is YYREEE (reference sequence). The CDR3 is CASSLEGESGSPLHF. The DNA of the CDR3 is TGTGCCAGCAGCCTAGAGGGGGAATCGGGTTCACCCCTCCACTTT. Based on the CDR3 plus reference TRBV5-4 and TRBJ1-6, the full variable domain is ETGVTQSPTHLIKTRGQQVTLRCSSQSGHNTVSWYQQALGQGPQFIFQYYREEENGRGNFPPRFSGLQFPNYSSELNVNALELDDSALYLCASSLEGESGSPLHFGNGTRLTVT.